This TCR beta chain was identified during a study of Graves' ophthalmopathy and Graves' hyperthyroidism. General study results and limits: A model of 13 signatures distinguished ophthalmopathy from stable hyperthyroidism at less than 90% sensitivity and roughly 80% specificity.

This clonotype appeared once. Its specificity is unknown. Scientists amplified the TCR beta CDR3 regions from RNA transcripts. Scientists carried out first-round RT-PCR using HTBI primers and then a second-round multiplex PCR. Each CDR3 protein gets one entry after TCRdb re-called the multiplex PCR reads with MiXCR. The sample has about 500,000 distinct CDR3 sequences; about 35% are singletons. Lactation, pregnancy, uncontrolled infections and other autoimmune diseases were all grounds for excluding patients. Looked up from germline, CDR1 is SGHTA and CDR2 is FQGNSA. CDR3 size: 15 residues. Trimming took off 5 bases at V and 6 bases at J, with 17 bases between the two ends.

This TCR was sampled from an adult man with Graves' hyperthyroidism. What was sequenced was peripheral blood or thyroid tissue (not recorded which). The chain joins TRBV7-2 to TRBJ1-5; D is perhaps TRBD1 (6 bases). CDR3 sequence (DNA): TGTGCCAGCAGCGAAGCGGCAGGGGCCAGTCAGCCCCAGCATTTT. Translation: CASSEAAGASQPQHF.